These T cell receptor beta chains were read from a single sample in a study of OX40 agonist ivuxolimab in advanced cancers. Produced via immunoSEQ multiplex PCR; TCRdb's table is partial and in-frame only. This sample yields about 55,000 clones, of which approximately 86% are seen a single time; 12% belongs to the top ten. Sequences were derived from CD4+ or CD8+ T cells sorted from blood, sampled in a trial of the OX40 agonist ivuxolimab. The receptors here all came from an adult with an advanced solid tumor such as melanoma, head and neck, liver or kidney cancer. Each CDR3 is given without its conserved first and last residue.

J gene	V gene	CDR3 protein
TRBJ2-2	TRBV6-5	ASTFLGPTGELF
TRBJ1-1	TRBV4-1	ASSQDRLNTEAF
TRBJ1-1	TRBV7-6	ASSLAGVGTEAF
TRBJ2-1	TRBV11-3	ASAIGSRGLDEQF
TRBJ2-3	TRBV29-1	SVGQGTDTQY
TRBJ2-3	TRBV27	ASSAWDSSTDTQY
TRBJ1-1	TRBV4-3	ASSPGGGTEAF
TRBJ2-7	TRBV6-6	ASSLDSYEQY
TRBJ1-1	TRBV19	ASRRGLGTEAF
TRBJ2-3	TRBV29-1	SVDPGGNWDTQY
TRBJ1-3	TRBV7-9	ASSFKTGGQGNTIY
TRBJ1-5	TRBV4-3	ASSQDLGGLGQPQH
TRBJ1-5	TRBV9	ASSVGWGGSNQPQH
TRBJ2-7	TRBV7-9	ASQEGTGRREQY
TRBJ2-5	TRBV9	ASSVDPGHQETQY
TRBJ1-4	TRBV7-2	ASSKTPGQGRANEKLF
TRBJ2-2	TRBV27	ASSLSPRSRAGELF
TRBJ1-5	TRBV5-6	ASSLISGVNQPQH
TRBJ2-7	TRBV11-3	ASSSNRGLGGYEQY
TRBJ2-5	TRBV10-3	AISESKGGDAPETQY
TRBJ2-7	TRBV7-2	ASSLAGGTWGSEQY
TRBJ2-7	TRBV6-5	ASSHGQSPEEQY
TRBJ2-5	TRBV4-1	ASSQVLAMGTQY
TRBJ2-7	TRBV7-8	ASSLLVDEQY
TRBJ1-4	TRBV6-5	ASKGPGANEKLF
TRBJ2-7	TRBV11-2	ASSSPSYEQY
TRBJ2-7	TRBV11-2	ASSFGQGNEQY
TRBJ2-7	TRBV5-4	ASSLVAGPYEQY
TRBJ2-1	TRBV4-3	ASSQDGNRYNEQF
TRBJ1-3	TRBV13	ASSLDSFGNTIY
TRBJ1-5	TRBV6-1	ASRLEWNSNQPQH
TRBJ2-1	TRBV5-5	ASSPPVGGYNEQF
TRBJ2-7	TRBV7-3	ASSPLTGAHYEQY
TRBJ2-3	TRBV13	ASSPRTSRDTQY
TRBJ2-7	TRBV4-3	ASSQEYTGLLTYEQY
TRBJ2-1	TRBV7-6	ASSLTTQPYNEQF
TRBJ2-7	TRBV6-1	ASRDTGQTYEQY
TRBJ1-2	TRBV6-1	ASSVRGRGGGGYT
TRBJ1-1	TRBV28	ASTLNPLTEAF
TRBJ2-6	TRBV2	ASSDLLGANVLT
TRBJ1-5	TRBV4-3	ASSPHWGGSNQPQH
TRBJ2-2	TRBV6-5	ASREGVNTGELF
TRBJ1-1	TRBV6-6	ASSYETPEAF
TRBJ2-1	TRBV28	ASSLGQGAPSFHNEQF
TRBJ1-2	TRBV5-4	ASSLGTGEDIHGYT
TRBJ2-5	TRBV13	ASSGRTGVVGTQY